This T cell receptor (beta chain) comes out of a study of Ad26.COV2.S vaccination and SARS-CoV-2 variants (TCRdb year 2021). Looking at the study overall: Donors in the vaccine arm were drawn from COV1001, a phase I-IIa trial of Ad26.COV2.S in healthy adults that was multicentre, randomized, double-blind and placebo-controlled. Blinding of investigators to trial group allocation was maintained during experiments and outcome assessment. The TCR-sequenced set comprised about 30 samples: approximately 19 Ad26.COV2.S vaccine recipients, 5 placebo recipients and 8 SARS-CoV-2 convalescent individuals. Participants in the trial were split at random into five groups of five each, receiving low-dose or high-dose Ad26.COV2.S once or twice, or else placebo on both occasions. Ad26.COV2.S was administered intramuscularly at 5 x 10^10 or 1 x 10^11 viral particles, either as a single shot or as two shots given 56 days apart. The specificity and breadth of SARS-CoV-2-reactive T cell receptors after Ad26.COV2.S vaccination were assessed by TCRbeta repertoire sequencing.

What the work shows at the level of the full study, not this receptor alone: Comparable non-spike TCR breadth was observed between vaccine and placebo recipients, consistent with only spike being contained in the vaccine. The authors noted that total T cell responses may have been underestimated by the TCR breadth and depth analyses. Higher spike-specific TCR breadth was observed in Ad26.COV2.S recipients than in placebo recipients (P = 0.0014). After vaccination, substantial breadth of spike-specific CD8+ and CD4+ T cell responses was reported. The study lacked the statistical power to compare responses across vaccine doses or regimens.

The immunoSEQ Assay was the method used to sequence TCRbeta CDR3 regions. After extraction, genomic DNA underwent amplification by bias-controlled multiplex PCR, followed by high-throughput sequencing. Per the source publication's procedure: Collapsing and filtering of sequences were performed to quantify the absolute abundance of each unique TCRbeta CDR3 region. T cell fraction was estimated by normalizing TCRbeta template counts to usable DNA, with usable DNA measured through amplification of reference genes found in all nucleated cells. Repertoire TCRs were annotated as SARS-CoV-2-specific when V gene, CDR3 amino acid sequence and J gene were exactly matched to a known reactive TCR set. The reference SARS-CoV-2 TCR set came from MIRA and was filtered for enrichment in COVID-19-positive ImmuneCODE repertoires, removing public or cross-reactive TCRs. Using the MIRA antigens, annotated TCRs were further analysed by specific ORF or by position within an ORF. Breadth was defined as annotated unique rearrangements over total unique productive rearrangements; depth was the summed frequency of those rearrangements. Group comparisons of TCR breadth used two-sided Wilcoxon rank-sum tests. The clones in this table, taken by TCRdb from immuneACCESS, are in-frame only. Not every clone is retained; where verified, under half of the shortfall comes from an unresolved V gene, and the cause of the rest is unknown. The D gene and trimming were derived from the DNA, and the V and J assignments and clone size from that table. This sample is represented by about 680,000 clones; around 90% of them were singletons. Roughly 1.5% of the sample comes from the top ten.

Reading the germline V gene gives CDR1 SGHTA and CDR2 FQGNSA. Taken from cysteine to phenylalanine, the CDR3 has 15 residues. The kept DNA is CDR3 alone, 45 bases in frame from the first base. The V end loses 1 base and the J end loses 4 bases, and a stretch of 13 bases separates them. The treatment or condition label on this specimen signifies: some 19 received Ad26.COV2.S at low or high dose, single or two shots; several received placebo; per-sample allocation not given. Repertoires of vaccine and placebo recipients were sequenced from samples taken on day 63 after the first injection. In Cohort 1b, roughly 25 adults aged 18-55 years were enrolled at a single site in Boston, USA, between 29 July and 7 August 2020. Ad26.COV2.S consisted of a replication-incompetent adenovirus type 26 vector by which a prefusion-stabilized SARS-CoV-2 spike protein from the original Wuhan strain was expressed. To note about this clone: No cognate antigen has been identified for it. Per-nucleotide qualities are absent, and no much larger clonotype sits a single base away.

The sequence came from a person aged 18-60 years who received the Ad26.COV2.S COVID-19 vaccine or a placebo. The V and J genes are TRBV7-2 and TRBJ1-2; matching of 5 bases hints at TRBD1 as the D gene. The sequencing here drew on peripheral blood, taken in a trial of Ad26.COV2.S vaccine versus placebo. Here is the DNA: TGTGCCAGCAGCTTAGTAGCCAGGGCAGGCTATGGCTACACCTTC. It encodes CASSLVARAGYGYTF.